The TCR beta chain under discussion was sequenced for a study of OX40 agonist ivuxolimab in advanced cancers. Study-level information: A mean age of 60 years, range roughly 23 to 85, was recorded, and about 83% were male. Findings and caveats of the study: At doses 0.1 to 3.0 mg/kg, CD4+ and CD8+ clones expanded.

About this clone: Its specificity is unknown.

Germline loops: CDR1 LNHDA, CDR2 SQIVND (reference sequence). V lost 7 bases and J lost 5; bases outside the gene matches: 6. The CDR3 is made up of 14 amino acids. TCRdb's copy holds only in-frame clones and misses some; the assay was immunoSEQ multiplex PCR. The profile shows about 25,000 clones, approximately 86% of them singletons. Autoimmune disease history or systemic immunosuppression barred patients. Samples of blood were obtained at baseline, on cycle 4 day 1, and on cycle 7 day 1. The chain has TRBV19 and TRBJ2-3; TRBD1 matches at 10 bases. Sequenced here: CD4+ or CD8+ T cells sorted from blood, sampled in a trial of the OX40 agonist ivuxolimab. This receptor was taken from an adult with an advanced solid tumor such as melanoma, head and neck, liver or kidney cancer. CDR3 bases: TGTGCCAGTACCCCGACAGGGGGCATAGATACGCAGTATTTT. Residues: CASTPTGGIDTQYF.